The source of this T cell receptor beta chain is a study of shared clonotypes between healthy human individuals (dated by TCRdb to the early 2020s). Some background on the complete study: A few men and two women, aged 18 to 49 years, made up the cohort. For each donor, CD4 naive and CD4 memory were each run on three plates, CD8 naive on two plates, and CD8 memory on one plate. To estimate repertoire size and how much clonotype sharing occurs between individuals, the study deeply sequenced the blood TCR repertoires of several healthy adults. Libraries were prepared and TCR repertoires were sequenced by different laboratories using diverse techniques, in order to increase sequencing depth and limit assay-specific biases. Per donor, leukapheresis produced somewhere between about 0.94 and 9 billion PBMCs. Overall study outcomes, separate from this receptor: Across four donors, roughly 5% of naive CD4, over 3% of naive CD8, around 2.1% of memory CD4, and approximately 0.4% of memory CD8 clonotypes were shared. Pairwise subsampling led to the expectation that sequencing depth would affect the degree of clonotype sharing among donors. Because the study included a small number of donors, the genetic and exposure-history diversity represented was limited. Higher generation probabilities were observed for clonotypes shared by all four sorted-subset donors than for non-shared clonotypes. Only blood was sampled, and tissue TCR repertoires likely differ from those in blood. Incomplete sequencing was indicated by rarefaction of sorted-subset datasets, despite the large sequencing depth. Estimated clonotype richness was generally larger for naive than for memory subsets.

Healthy HIV-negative adults with no recently reported acute infections or vaccinations were included as donors. Every donor was a Caucasian adult residing in Nashville, Tennessee, USA. CD4+ T cells were enriched by magnetic negative selection; naive cells were then positively selected on CD45RA, and the negative fraction formed the memory subset. Blood was collected by leukapheresis, and PBMCs were isolated by Ficoll-Histopaque density gradient centrifugation and then cryopreserved in liquid nitrogen vapor phase. Analytical flow cytometry was used to check the purity and quantity of every magnetically sorted T cell population. From each sorted fraction, genomic DNA was isolated and quantified by UV absorbance on a Nanodrop 2000c. Using the deep immunoSEQ assay, TCR CDR3 regions were amplified from genomic DNA by multiplex PCR. Genomic DNA extracted from each cell subset was distributed evenly over all wells of several immunoSEQ 96-well plates, and each plate served as one replicate. Each replicate PCR for sorted subsets received about 0.2 ug genomic DNA, equal to some 32,000 T cell genomes. The purified libraries were quantified using a Qubit 3.0 fluorometer, sized with a Bioanalyzer 2100, and then quantified again using the KAPA Library Quantification kit. Every immunoSEQ 96-well plate was sequenced on a separate single-read 150-cycle Illumina NextSeq 550 flow cell. The source study handled its data this way. Because the immunoSEQ output included only junctional sequences and no quality scores, the filtering could not be the same as the filtering used for full-length reads. To assign V/J genes and CDR3, sequences were annotated against IMGT germline references using PyIR, a Python wrapper for IgBLAST v1.9. Any read was removed if the V/J assignment was weak (E-value above 1e-6), the CDR3 was missing, or the read contained stop codons, out-of-frame junctions, or ambiguous translated residues. A V3J clonotype was defined by an identical inferred V gene, J gene, and CDR3 amino acid sequence. To compute the percentage overlap between repertoires, the number of shared unique clonotypes was divided by the size of the smaller repertoire. Three approaches were used to assess repertoire richness: RTK rarefaction, the Chao1 estimator, and Recon v2.1 estimates of unobserved clonotypes. For all TCRbeta clonotypes obtained by the gDNA method from a few donors, generation probabilities were computed with OLGA. Entries here come from immuneACCESS through TCRdb and include only in-frame sequences with V and J called. Some clones fail to appear in such tables; in the studies checked, an unresolved V gene covers under half of the shortfall, and the cause of the remainder is unknown. That table furnishes V, J and clone size, whereas the DNA furnished D and trimming. Across this sample there are some 660,000 clones, with 55% to 85% seen only once. The ten top clones hold about 1.8% of the sample.

A word on this clone: Its antigen is currently not known. Base qualities are not recorded, but no much larger clone differs from it by a single base.

The specimen sequenced was memory CD4+ T cells sorted from blood. The cell subset or site label of this sample denotes: CD45RA-negative fraction. The TCR comes from a woman aged 25 to 45 in good health.

CDR3 loop: CASTPGDEDTQYF. The DNA is TGCGCCAGCACCCCGGGGGATGAGGATACGCAGTATTTT. The rearranged segments are TRBV5-1 and TRBJ2-3, and perhaps TRBD2 as D gene, on 6 matching bases. The CDR3, cysteine through phenylalanine, is 13 amino acids long. Kept here is only the CDR3 DNA, which spans 39 bases and is read in frame from base 1. V loses 6 bases of germline sequence and J loses 6 bases, and the interval between the two ends is 14 bases. The germline V gene encodes CDR1 SGHRS and CDR2 YFSETQ.